Following are 11 T cell receptor beta chains from one sample sequenced in a study of T cells expressing NK-cell markers. TCRdb re-called the 5' RACE reads and shows each CDR3 protein once, DNA omitted. The sample data list roughly 450,000 distinct CDR3 sequences. Sample: blood T cells: a sorted CD56 or NKG2C T cell subset, CD4+ or CD8+ T cells, or bulk PBMC T cells (not recorded which). Receptors were obtained from a woman aged 50 to 65 in good health.

The chain carries TRBV5-1 and TRBJ2-2; TCRdb designates TRBD2, a call that cannot be tested without DNA. CDR3 length: 16 residues. Per germline, CDR1 SGHRS and CDR2 YFSETQ. CDR3 sequence: CASSDSGRALPGELFF.

The genes are TRBV10-3 and TRBJ2-1; TCRdb picks TRBD2, but there is no DNA to check that call. In germline, CDR1 is ENHRY, CDR2 SYGVKD. CDR3 length: 14 amino acids. The chain's CDR3 is CAISGGLGYNEQFF.

J is TRBJ1-1 and V is TRBV20-1. Germline V CDR1 and CDR2: DFQATT, SNEGSKA (reference sequence). The CDR3 has 13 amino acids. This CDR3 is CSAVQGGGTEAFF.

The chain is built from TRBV25-1 and TRBJ2-2; lacking DNA, the TRBD1 call made by TCRdb goes unchecked. This CDR3 is built from 16 residues. The germline gives CDR1 MGHDK, CDR2 SYGVNS. CDR3 loop: CASSVSLGQSFRELFF.

The genes are TRBV2 and TRBJ1-5. The V gene's germline CDR1 is SNHLY and CDR2 FYNNEI. The CDR3 runs to 14 residues. The CDR3 loop is CASSVSRTNQPQHF. The whole variable domain, filled in from reference TRBV2 and TRBJ1-5, reads EPEVTQTPSHQVTQMGQEVILRCVPISNHLYFYWYRQILGQKVEFLVSFYNNEISEKSEIFDDQFSVERPDGSNFTLKIRSTKLEDSAMYFCASSVSRTNQPQHFGDGTRLSIL.

The chain combines TRBV7-9 with TRBJ2-2; TCRdb calls TRBD2, which cannot be checked without DNA. The CDR3 is made up of 17 amino acids. Germline values: CDR1 SEHNR, CDR2 FQNEAQ (reference sequence). This CDR3 reads CASSSGTSALNTGELFF.

The gene calls are TRBV12-3 or TRBV12-4 and TRBJ2-1; TCRdb picks TRBD1, but there is no DNA to check that call. The CDR3 covers 16 residues. The CDR3 region is CASRPTGSGAYNEQFF.

The chain's CDR3 is CASSYADRNTEAFF. The chain combines TRBV5-1 with TRBJ1-1. Germline V gene lookup returns CDR1 SGHRS and CDR2 YFSETQ. This CDR3 has 14 amino acids.

The chain combines TRBV7-8 with TRBJ2-7; as DNA is missing, the TRBD2 call by TCRdb cannot be tested. The germline gives CDR1 SGHVS, CDR2 FQNEAQ. CDR3 size: 17 residues. The CDR3: CASSLGLAGGFRDEQYF.

The CDR3 reads CSSSGTGTYNEQFF. The J gene is TRBJ2-1, the V gene TRBV29-1; TCRdb picks TRBD1, but there is no DNA to check that call. Germline CDR1 reads SQVTM; CDR2 reads ANQGSEA. This CDR3 comprises 14 residues.

The chain carries TRBV7-8 and TRBJ2-7; TCRdb's D call of TRBD1 is untestable without DNA. The CDR3 totals 15 residues. CDR1 and CDR2 from the germline V gene are SGHVS and FQNEAQ. CDR3 sequence: CASSLWDRSTYEQYF.